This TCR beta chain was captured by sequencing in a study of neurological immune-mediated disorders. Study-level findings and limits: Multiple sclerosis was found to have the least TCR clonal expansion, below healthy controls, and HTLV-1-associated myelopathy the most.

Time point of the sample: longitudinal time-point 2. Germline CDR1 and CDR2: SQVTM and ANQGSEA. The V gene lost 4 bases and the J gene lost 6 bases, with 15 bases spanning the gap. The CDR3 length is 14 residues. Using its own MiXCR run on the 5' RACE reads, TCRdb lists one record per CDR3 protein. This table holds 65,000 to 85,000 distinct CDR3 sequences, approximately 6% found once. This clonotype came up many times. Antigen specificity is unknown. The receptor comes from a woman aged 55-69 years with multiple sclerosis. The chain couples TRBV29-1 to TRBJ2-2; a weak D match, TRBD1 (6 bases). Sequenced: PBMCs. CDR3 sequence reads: CSVGTASRAGELFF. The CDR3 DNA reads TGCAGCGTTGGGACAGCAAGTAGGGCCGGGGAGCTGTTTTTT.